This TCR beta chain was identified during a study of shared clonotypes between healthy human individuals. Study results and limitations: Sequencing depth was expected to affect clonotype sharing among donors.

About this clone itself: What it binds is unknown. Different DNA sequences within this sample yield the same CDR3.

Generated by immunoSEQ multiplex PCR, the TCRdb table keeps only in-frame clones and is missing some. The data hold some 2.1 million clones, with just over 90% observed a single time. V was shortened by 3 bases and J by 0 bases, with 6 bases between the two germline ends. The CDR3 runs to 14 residues. The germline V gene has CDR1 MNHNS and CDR2 SASEGT. Only CD45RO-negative cells positively selected for CCR7 counted as naive CD8 cells, so terminally differentiated effector memory CD45RA+ cells were excluded. The chain carries TRBV6-1 and TRBJ1-5; unclear D gene. The sample taken for sequencing was naive CD8+ T cells from PBMCs. The sequence was obtained from a man aged 18 to 29 in good health. Some clones in this sample may be carry-over from other donors' samples. This chain's CDR3 is CASSDTHSNQPQHF. CDR3 in DNA: TGTGCCAGCAGTGACACTCATAGCAATCAGCCCCAGCATTTT.